The 11 T cell receptor beta chains in this list originate from one sample, sequenced in a study of T cell responses to AZD1222 COVID-19 vaccine. The table came from immunoSEQ multiplex PCR; TCRdb's copy has only in-frame clones and leaves some out. The sample holds around 110,000 clones; 92% are singletons and the top ten take approximately 1.4%. The input for sequencing was peripheral blood, taken 28 days after the second AZD1222 dose. These receptors were taken from an adult who received the AZD1222 COVID-19 vaccine.

The gene calls are TRBV5-6 and TRBJ1-1, with 7 bases matching TRBD1. The CDR3 is 15 amino acids. Unmatched junction bases numbered 8, after V lost 4 bases and J lost 2 bases. In germline, CDR1 is SGHDT, CDR2 YYEEEE. The chain's CDR3 is CASSLIGDRNTEAFF. The CDR3 region has the DNA TGTGCCAGCAGCCTCATCGGGGACAGAAACACTGAAGCTTTCTTT.

This clone has a single count. The chain recombines TRBV3-1 (or the pseudogene TRBV3-2) with TRBJ2-7; 10 bases are shared with TRBD2. V dropped 1 base and J dropped 1; count of bases not matched to a gene: 10. Germline V gene sequence: CDR1 LGHDT, CDR2 YNNKEL (reference sequence). This CDR3 is 18 amino acids long. The CDR3 coding sequence is TGTGCCAGCAGCCAAGCTCTCCCCGGGACTAGCGAGTCCTACGAGCAGTACTTC. This translates into CASSQALPGTSESYEQYF.

This clone is a singleton in its sample. The rearrangement joins TRBV3-1 (or the pseudogene TRBV3-2) to TRBJ2-2; D perhaps matches TRBD1 (6 bases). Germline values: CDR1 LGHDT, CDR2 YNNKEL (reference sequence). V was trimmed by 2 bases and J by 1 base, leaving 11 bases between them. The CDR3 runs 16 residues. In DNA form, the CDR3 reads TGTGCCAGCAGCCAATTTTGGACAGAGAACACCGGGGAGCTGTTTTTT. It codes for CASSQFWTENTGELFF.

Details on this clone: This sample includes further DNA sequences coding for the same CDR3. In DNA form, the CDR3 reads TGTGCCAGCAGTCCACAGGGGACGGTTGAAAAACTGTTTTTT. Translating it yields CASSPQGTVEKLFF. The genes are TRBV3-1 (or the pseudogene TRBV3-2) and TRBJ1-4; 7 nucleotides agree with TRBD1. Per the germline V gene, CDR1 is LGHDT and CDR2 is YNNKEL (reference sequence). The ends lost 6 bases at V and 7 bases at J; junction bases unmatched: 8. The CDR3 sequence is 14 residues long.

The chain joins TRBV6-4 to TRBJ2-1; D is possibly TRBD2 (7 bases). V lost 0 bases and J 8 bases, leaving 14 bases between the germline ends. Per germline, CDR1 MRHNA and CDR2 SNTAGT. The CDR3 loop spans 15 amino acids. In DNA, the CDR3 is TGTGCCAGCAGTGACTCACGCGGGGGACACGATGAGCAGTTCTTC. Its protein product is CASSDSRGGHDEQFF.

The chain recombines TRBV28 with TRBJ1-2, with D possibly TRBD1 on 5 matching bases. The ends were cut back, 8 bases at V and 5 bases at J, with 9 bases in the middle. Germline CDR1 and CDR2: MDHEN and SYDVKM. The CDR3 has 11 residues. This CDR3 reads CASGDRYGYTF. CDR3 bases: TGTGCCAGCGGGGACCGGTATGGCTACACCTTC.

This sequence joins TRBV5-8 and TRBJ1-4, with TRBD1 matching over 8 bases. Per the germline V gene, CDR1 is SGHTS and CDR2 is YDEGEE. This CDR3 contains 17 residues. After removal of 3 bases from V and 8 bases from J, the junction contained 15 bases not matched to a gene. As DNA, the CDR3 is TGTGCCAGCAGCTCGGGACAGGCGTATAGTAACGGGGAAAAACTGTTTTTT. Protein product: CASSSGQAYSNGEKLFF.

The gene calls are TRBV5-1 and TRBJ1-4; D is perhaps TRBD1 (5 bases). The V and J ends lost 4 bases and 3 bases respectively, with 10 bases between them. The germline CDR1 and CDR2 sequences are SGHRS and YFSETQ. The CDR3 length is 14 residues. The CDR3 nucleotides are TGCGCCAGCAGCCAGGGCGAGGCTAATGAAAAACTGTTTTTT. As protein: CASSQGEANEKLFF.

DNA for the CDR3: TGCGCCAGCAGCCAAAGCATATTCGGCCAGAGCTCCTACAATGAGCAGTTCTTC. Amino acid sequence: CASSQSIFGQSSYNEQFF. This chain uses TRBV4-1 with TRBJ2-1; D gene uncertain. The germline V gene encodes CDR1 MGHRA and CDR2 YSYEKL. The CDR3 covers 18 residues. Trimming cost V 2 bases and J 0 bases, with 17 bases left between them.

The V call is TRBV7-3, the J call TRBJ2-1; tentative D call: TRBD2 (6 bases). With 0 bases removed from V and 0 bases from J, the gap between germline ends came to 18 bases. This CDR3 contains 19 residues. Germline CDR1 is SGHTA and CDR2 is FQGTGA. The CDR3 region has the DNA TGTGCCAGCAGCTTAACTTACGGGAGCCATTTGGTCTCCTACAATGAGCAGTTCTTC. This encodes CASSLTYGSHLVSYNEQFF.

CDR3: CSASREVAGSDTQYF. DNA of the CDR3: TGCAGTGCTAGTCGGGAGGTAGCGGGATCGGATACGCAGTATTTT. V gene TRBV20-1 combines with J gene TRBJ2-3; 8 bases are a match to TRBD2. There are 15 residues in the CDR3. The V gene's germline CDR1 is DFQATT and CDR2 SNEGSKA (reference sequence). V trimming: 3 bases; J trimming: 6 bases; junction bases outside the gene matches: 11.